The 16 T cell receptor beta chains listed next were all sequenced from one sample in a study of T cells after yellow fever vaccination. TCRdb redid the calling of the 5' RACE reads with MiXCR, one entry per CDR3 protein. The sample has about 430,000 distinct CDR3 sequences; roughly a sixth are singletons. Sample: PBMCs, taken before the yellow fever booster vaccination. The receptors stem from a man younger than 35 who received the YFV17D yellow fever vaccine.

The chain joins TRBV5-5 to TRBJ1-6, with no clear D. The CDR3 is made up of 14 amino acids. V was clipped by 0 bases and J by 8 bases, with 9 bases between them. The germline V gene encodes CDR1 SGHKS and CDR2 YYEKEE (reference sequence). The CDR3 DNA reads TGTGCCAGCAGCTTGGGAACAGTAGATTCACCCCTCCACTTT. This sequence encodes CASSLGTVDSPLHF.

This clonotype was found many times. An end of the junction does not agree with germline; a read error may underlie this. The chain links TRBV5-1 to TRBJ2-5, with 10 positions matching TRBD1. The CDR3 runs 13 residues. CDR1 and CDR2 (germline): SGHRS, YFSETQ. CDR3 sequence reads: CASSPGQGETQYF. The CDR3 DNA follows: TGTGCCAGCAGCCCGGGACAGGGGGAGACCCAGTACTTC.

The gene calls are TRBV7-9 and TRBJ1-2; D is unresolved. There are 15 residues in the CDR3. V was cut by 7 bases and J by 5 bases, with 20 bases left in between. CDR1 is SEHNR, CDR2 FQNEAQ, per germline (reference sequence). The DNA of the CDR3 is TGTGCCAGCAACCGATTTGATGTGTCGGAGTATGGCTACACCTTC. Translating gives CASNRFDVSEYGYTF.

This chain links TRBV24-1 with TRBJ2-3; the D is unclear. This CDR3 spans 15 amino acids. Deletions cut 4 bases from V and 2 bases from J, with 12 bases between. Germline assignment: CDR1 KGHDR and CDR2 SFDVKD. Here the CDR3 DNA reads TGTGCCACCAGTGACCGCCCTGATATCACAGATACGCAGTATTTT. Translation: CATSDRPDITDTQYF.

The chain's CDR3 is CASSPGTLNSPLHF. The CDR3 bases are TGTGCCAGCAGCCCCGGGACACTGAATTCACCCCTCCACTTT. The chain combines TRBV7-7 with TRBJ1-6; possibly TRBD1 for D (6 bases). V shed 5 bases and J shed 7 bases, with 12 bases lying between them. From germline, CDR1 is SSHAT and CDR2 FNYEAQ (reference sequence). This CDR3 is built from 14 residues.

The chain couples TRBV7-2 to TRBJ1-4, with D uncertain. V shed 5 bases and J shed 6 bases, with 10 bases lying between them. This CDR3 has 13 residues. Germline-derived CDR1 and CDR2 are SGHTA and FQGNSA. CDR3 loop: CASSLQTDEKLFF. CDR3 nucleotide sequence: TGTGCCAGCAGCCTCCAAACGGATGAAAAACTGTTTTTT. Based on the CDR3 plus reference TRBV7-2 and TRBJ1-4, the full variable domain is GAGVSQSPSNKVTEKGKDVELRCDPISGHTALYWYRQSLGQGLEFLIYFQGNSAPDKSGLPSDRFSAERTGGSVSTLTIQRTQQEDSAVYLCASSLQTDEKLFFGSGTQLSVL.

This chain connects TRBV7-2 to TRBJ2-1; TRBD1 matches 8 bases. The ends lost 4 bases at V and 9 bases at J; junction bases unmatched: 5. The CDR3 is 13 amino acids. In germline, CDR1 is SGHTA, CDR2 FQGNSA. The CDR3 region is CASSSPGGGEQFF. In DNA, the CDR3 is TGTGCCAGCAGCTCCCCAGGGGGCGGTGAGCAGTTCTTC.

This clonotype was counted many times. The rearrangement uses TRBV5-6 and TRBJ2-7; TRBD2 might be the D (6 bases). The CDR3 is 17 residues long. Germline CDR1 is SGHDT and CDR2 is YYEEEE. V was shortened by 2 bases and J by 0 bases, with 18 bases between the two germline ends. CDR3 coding DNA: TGTGCCAGCAGCTTTCGCGGGCGGAGGGGAAGCTCCTACGAGCAGTACGTC. Residues: CASSFRGRRGSSYEQYV.

The rearrangement joins TRBV5-6 to TRBJ2-4; the D is unclear. In germline, CDR1 is SGHDT, CDR2 YYEEEE. Trimming took 3 bases from V and 7 from J, leaving 14 bases between them. The CDR3 has 14 amino acids. The CDR3 here is CASSYPAVPNIQYF. Here the CDR3 DNA reads TGTGCCAGCAGCTATCCCGCGGTCCCCAACATTCAGTACTTC.

The chain employs TRBV5-1 and TRBJ1-4; D is perhaps TRBD1 (5 bases). The CDR3 is 14 amino acids. Germline V lookup: CDR1 SGHRS, CDR2 YFSETQ. The V and J ends lost 4 bases and 8 bases respectively, with 15 bases between them. CDR3: CASSLSSKGEKLFF. CDR3 DNA: TGCGCCAGCAGCCTCAGTAGTAAGGGGGAAAAACTGTTTTTT.

In its sample, this clonotype was seen many times. The rearrangement uses TRBV5-1 and TRBJ2-3, with 9 positions matching TRBD1. This CDR3 contains 15 residues. The germline V gene has CDR1 SGHRS and CDR2 YFSETQ. After removal of 7 bases from V and 0 bases from J, the junction contained 6 bases not matched to a gene. The CDR3 sequence: CASHLGQGSTDTQYF. Written as DNA, the CDR3 is TGCGCCAGCCACCTAGGACAGGGGAGCACAGATACGCAGTATTTT.

This clonotype was picked up a small number of times. The chain joins TRBV5-8 to TRBJ2-3, with D tentatively TRBD2 (6 bases). Per germline, CDR1 SGHTS and CDR2 YDEGEE. V lost 4 bases, J lost 8 bases, and 17 bases lay in between. CDR3 length: 14 residues. CDR3 nucleotide sequence: TGTGCCAGCAGCGGGGGGATCAGGAAGCTTACGCAGTATTTT. Encoded protein: CASSGGIRKLTQYF.

The table lists this clonotype with a few counts. V gene TRBV29-1 combines with J gene TRBJ1-6; perhaps TRBD1 as D (6 bases). This CDR3 is built from 15 residues. V was clipped by 4 bases and J by 10 bases, with 20 bases between them. The germline V gene encodes CDR1 SQVTM and CDR2 ANQGSEA. The CDR3 protein is CSVAADSQPGSPLHF. The DNA for the CDR3 is TGCAGCGTTGCTGCGGACAGCCAACCGGGGTCACCCCTCCACTTT. Variable domain in full (rest from reference TRBV29-1 and TRBJ1-6): SAVISQKPSRDICQRGTSLTIQCQVDSQVTMMFWYRQQPGQSLTLIATANQGSEATYESGFVIDKFPISRPNLTFSTLTVSNMSPEDSSIYLCSVAADSQPGSPLHFGNGTRLTVT.

This clonotype appeared a few times. The chain couples TRBV11-2 to TRBJ2-5; D may correspond to TRBD1 or TRBD2 (7 bases each). CDR3 size: 16 residues. The germline gives CDR1 SGHAT, CDR2 FQNNGV. V was shortened by 5 bases and J by 5 bases, with 21 bases between the two germline ends. The CDR3 is CASSRPGRGLRETQYF. As DNA, the CDR3 is TGTGCCAGCAGCCGCCCGGGGAGGGGGCTTCGGGAGACCCAGTACTTC.

This clonotype occurred a few times. The chain couples TRBV29-1 to TRBJ2-5, with D possibly TRBD2 on 6 matching bases. V lost 6 bases and J 8 bases, leaving 22 bases between the germline ends. Germline lookup yields CDR1 SQVTM and CDR2 ANQGSEA. The CDR3 sequence is 14 residues long. The CDR3 sequence is CSVPGGPRADTQYF. Here the CDR3 DNA reads TGCAGCGTCCCCGGGGGACCCCGCGCGGATACCCAGTACTTC.

This clonotype was recorded a few times. The CDR3 protein is CASSRGGDYGYTF. In DNA, the CDR3 is TGTGCCAGCAGCCGGGGAGGGGACTATGGCTACACCTTC. This sequence joins TRBV12-3 or TRBV12-4 and TRBJ1-2, with D maybe TRBD1 (5 bases). The V and J ends lost 6 bases and 3 bases respectively, with 11 bases between them. The CDR3 totals 13 residues.